These 12 T cell receptor beta chains came from one sample sequenced in a study of cytomegalovirus exposure and HLA in healthy donors. Both 60 Vbeta primers and 13 Jbeta primers went into the PCR. Profiled with immunoSEQ multiplex PCR; TCRdb holds only in-frame clones, not every one. Of some 170,000 clones listed, just over 70% are singletons. Sequenced input: PBMCs. The origin of the receptors is a human donor in good health.

A few counts support this clone. The chain links TRBV2 to TRBJ2-2; D remains ambiguous. Trimming took off 5 bases at V and 0 bases at J, with 10 bases between the two ends. Germline lookup yields CDR1 SNHLY and CDR2 FYNNEI. CDR3 length equals 15 residues. CDR3 region: CASSYETPNTGELFF. The CDR3 DNA is TGTGCCAGCAGTTATGAGACACCGAACACCGGGGAGCTGTTTTTT. Full variable domain (missing parts from reference TRBV2 and TRBJ2-2): EPEVTQTPSHQVTQMGQEVILRCVPISNHLYFYWYRQILGQKVEFLVSFYNNEISEKSEIFDDQFSVERPDGSNFTLKIRSTKLEDSAMYFCASSYETPNTGELFFGEGSRLTVL.

In DNA form, the CDR3 reads TGTGCCTGGAGTGTTGGTAGCCGCGATGAGCAGTTCTTC. Protein product: CAWSVGSRDEQFF. The gene calls are TRBV30 and TRBJ2-1, with D uncertain. The V end lost 0 bases, the J end lost 8 bases, and 11 bases lay between the germline ends. The length of the CDR3 is 13 residues. CDR1 is GTSNPN, CDR2 SVGIG, per germline (reference sequence).

This chain joins TRBV21-1 and TRBJ2-2; no check of the table's D call, TRBD2, against the DNA was made. TRBV21-1 is classified as a pseudogene. CDR3 length: 19 residues. In nucleotides, the CDR3 is TGTGCCAGCAGCCCCCGAGGTAGCGGGGGCCCAAAGAACACCGGGGAGCTGTTTTTT. Its translation is CASSPRGSGGPKNTGELFF.

The J gene is TRBJ1-2, the V gene TRBV5-4; D uncertain. The V and J ends lost 0 bases and 8 bases respectively, with 11 bases between them. CDR1 and CDR2 (germline): SGHNT, YYREEE (reference sequence). This CDR3 has 13 amino acids. For the CDR3, the DNA is TGTGCCAGCAGCTTGGCGCGGGTCTGGGGCTACACCTTC. It is translated as CASSLARVWGYTF.

CDR3 loop: CASSVLAGGLGEQYF. CDR3 bases: TGTGCCAGCAGCGTACTAGCGGGGGGGCTGGGCGAGCAGTACTTC. The gene calls are TRBV7-6 and TRBJ2-7; 13 bases are a match to TRBD2. There are 15 residues in the CDR3. The germline V gene encodes CDR1 SGHVS and CDR2 FNYEAQ. The V segment lost 5 bases and the J segment 6 bases; nucleotides outside the gene matches: 7.

J is TRBJ2-2 and V is TRBV6-1; 9 bases match TRBD2. The CDR3 sequence is 19 residues long. Trimming removed 2 bases from V and 3 bases from J; junction bases left unmatched: 13. Germline V gene data show CDR1 as MNHNS and CDR2 as SASEGT. The CDR3 DNA sequence: TGTGCCAGCAGTGAACCCCTAGCGGGGCCGTTTTTGGACACCGGGGAGCTGTTTTTT. Translated: CASSEPLAGPFLDTGELFF.

V usage is TRBV7-3 and J usage is TRBJ1-4; D gene unclear. CDR1 and CDR2 from the germline V gene are SGHTA and FQGTGA. V lost 3 bases and J 8 bases, leaving 10 bases between the germline ends. This CDR3 has 13 residues. The CDR3 bases are TGTGCCAGCAGCTTTTACCCAGGCGAAAAACTGTTTTTT. This gives the protein CASSFYPGEKLFF.

The chain employs TRBV10-3 and TRBJ2-7, with D possibly being TRBD1 (5 bases). V was shortened by 3 bases and J by 0 bases, with 9 bases between the two germline ends. This CDR3 is 14 amino acids long. CDR1 ENHRY and CDR2 SYGVKD come from the germline V gene. In DNA form, the CDR3 reads TGTGCCATCAGTGATTCACAGGTCTCCTACGAGCAGTACTTC. This encodes CAISDSQVSYEQYF.

This clone was found many times. The V gene is TRBV2, the J gene TRBJ1-5; D call uncertain. From germline, CDR1 is SNHLY and CDR2 FYNNEI. The CDR3 is 14 residues long. Trimming shortened V by 6 bases and J by 0 bases, and 9 bases separated the two germline ends. As DNA, the CDR3 is TGTGCCAGCAGGAGGGATATTAGCAATCAGCCCCAGCATTTT. This sequence encodes CASRRDISNQPQHF.

This CDR3 reads CASSPTGGVNTEAFF. The CDR3 DNA reads TGTGCCAGCAGCCCGACCGGGGGGGTGAACACTGAAGCTTTCTTT. The rearrangement joins TRBV7-6 to TRBJ1-1, with a possible D match to TRBD1 (5 bases). This CDR3 is built from 15 residues. V lost 5 bases and J lost 0, with 13 bases in between. Germline loops: CDR1 SGHVS, CDR2 FNYEAQ.

This chain joins TRBV5-1 and TRBJ2-7; the match to TRBD1 covers 7 bases. The CDR3 spans 15 residues. Unmatched junction bases numbered 12, after V lost 4 bases and J lost 5 bases. Germline loops: CDR1 SGHRS, CDR2 YFSETQ. The DNA for the CDR3 is TGCGCCAGCAGCGATCCAAGGGGGCCACCCCACGAGCAGTACTTC. Protein product: CASSDPRGPPHEQYF.

This clone has a handful of counts. The chain has TRBV4-1 and TRBJ2-5; unclear D gene. The CDR3 totals 14 residues. Germline V CDR1 and CDR2: MGHRA, YSYEKL. V was pared by 1 base and J by 2 bases, with 8 bases between. CDR3 nucleotide sequence: TGCGCCAGCAGCCAAGGGCCCCGTCAAGAGACCCAGTACTTC. Translation gives CASSQGPRQETQYF.